The rows below give T cell receptor beta chains drawn from one sample of a study of vaccination and CD4 T cells after COVID-19. Antigen specificity for these receptors is unknown. From the PCR reads, TCRdb called clonotypes with MiXCR, one entry per CDR3 protein. Of some 9,100 distinct CDR3 sequences in the sample, over 30% were seen once. What was sequenced was CD4+ T cells from blood, cultured in vitro. These TCRs come from a human donor in good health. The CDR3 runs from the conserved cysteine through the conserved F or W. Each record gives: J gene, D gene, V gene, clone size, CDR3 protein, CDR3 DNA. The D gene is left open where the match is weak. Clone size appears in some rows only: once, few, many, or a class for an expanded clone.

TRBJ1-2 | TRBD1 | TRBV19 | once | CASSGLDRGPYGYTF | TGTGCCAGTAGCGGTCTAGACAGGGGGCCCTATGGCTACACCTTC
TRBJ2-5 | TRBD2 | TRBV20-1 | few | CSARDPGLAGVETQYF | TGCAGTGCTAGAGATCCCGGACTAGCGGGAGTAGAGACCCAGTACTTC
TRBJ1-1 | NA | TRBV28 | few | CASSEDREAFF | TGTGCCAGCAGTGAGGACCGTGAAGCTTTCTTT
TRBJ2-5 | NA | TRBV10-3 | NA | CAISESNGRETQYF | TGTGCCATCAGTGAGTCGAACGGGCGGGAGACCCAGTACTTC
TRBJ1-6 | TRBD1 | TRBV27 | medium-sized | CASSPLGQGDSPLHF | TGTGCCAGCAGTCCATTGGGACAGGGGGATTCACCCCTCCACTTT
TRBJ1-5 | TRBD1 | TRBV19 | few | CASTRTGTRYSNQPQHF | TGTGCCAGTACCCGGACAGGTACGCGGTATAGCAATCAGCCCCAGCATTTT
TRBJ2-7 | NA | TRBV24-1 | NA | CATSDPQGAYEQYF | TGTGCCACCAGTGATCCGCAGGGAGCCTACGAGCAGTACTTC
TRBJ1-1 | NA | TRBV6-2/TRBV6-3 | NA | CASSYREGTKAFF | TGTGCCAGCAGTTACCGAGAGGGGACGAAAGCTTTCTTT
TRBJ1-5 | NA | TRBV5-3 | few | CARSLARRAGQPQHF | TGTGCCAGAAGCTTGGCCAGAAGGGCCGGGCAGCCCCAGCATTTT
TRBJ2-7 | NA | TRBV6-1 | NA | CASNTLGQGYEQYF | TGTGCCAGCAATACCCTTGGGCAGGGGTACGAGCAGTACTTC
TRBJ1-2 | NA | TRBV14 | few | CASRARGGYTF | TGTGCCAGCAGGGCTCGGGGAGGCTACACCTTC
TRBJ2-3 | NA | TRBV7-8 | NA | CASSPHQGTDTQYF | TGTGCCAGCAGCCCCCACCAAGGTACAGATACGCAGTATTTT
TRBJ2-5 | TRBD1 | TRBV4-1 | NA | CASSPRPRGRSQETQYF | TGCGCCAGCAGCCCAAGACCCAGGGGGCGAAGTCAAGAGACCCAGTACTTC
TRBJ2-7 | NA | TRBV18 | NA | CASSTDSSGYEQYF | TGTGCCAGCTCAACAGACAGCTCAGGATACGAGCAGTACTTC
TRBJ1-1 | NA | TRBV20-1 | few | CSARRQNTEAFF | TGCAGTGCACGCCGGCAGAACACTGAAGCTTTCTTT
TRBJ2-3 | NA | TRBV7-7 | NA | CASSLPGGTQYF | TGTGCTAGCAGCTTACCGGGCGGTACGCAGTATTTT
TRBJ2-2 | NA | TRBV7-8 | NA | CASTVGTNTGELFF | TGTGCCAGCACCGTGGGGACGAACACCGGGGAGCTGTTTTTT
TRBJ1-3 | NA | TRBV7-9 | few | CASSSQGNTIYF | TGTGCCAGCAGCTCACAGGGAAACACCATATATTTT
TRBJ2-3 | TRBD2 | TRBV20-1 | NA | CSARVGLADTQYF | TGCAGTGCTAGAGTAGGACTAGCAGATACGCAGTATTTT
TRBJ1-2 | NA | TRBV29-1 | NA | CSVPPGGWSGNNYGYTF | TGCAGCGTCCCGCCGGGAGGGTGGTCAGGCAATAACTATGGCTACACCTTC
TRBJ2-7 | NA | TRBV2 | NA | CASSDWGYEQYF | TGTGCCAGCAGTGATTGGGGATACGAGCAGTACTTC
TRBJ1-2 | NA | TRBV4-2 | few | CASRQEGRDNRYTF | TGTGCCAGCAGACAAGAAGGACGGGACAATCGCTACACCTTC
TRBJ2-5 | NA | TRBV6-1 | few | CASSEGPGQETQYF | TGTGCCAGCAGTGAAGGACCGGGCCAAGAGACCCAGTACTTC
TRBJ1-2 | NA | TRBV6-1 | NA | CASRQVSGYTF | TGTGCCAGTCGACAGGTCTCTGGCTACACCTTC
TRBJ2-1 | TRBD2 | TRBV6-1 | few | CASSLSGIANYNEQFF | TGTGCCAGCAGTCTAAGCGGGATCGCCAACTACAATGAGCAGTTCTTC
TRBJ2-5 | TRBD2 | TRBV7-2 | NA | CASSPGLAGETQYF | TGTGCCAGCAGTCCGGGACTAGCGGGAGAGACCCAGTACTTC
TRBJ1-2 | NA | TRBV27 | few | CASRPTGSHGYTF | TGTGCCAGCAGGCCCACAGGGTCCCATGGCTACACCTTC
TRBJ2-6 | NA | TRBV7-3 | NA | CASSLPANSTGLPGGANVLTF | TGTGCCAGCAGCTTACCGGCTAACTCGACAGGCCTCCCAGGCGGGGCCAACGTCCTGACTTTC
TRBJ2-5 | TRBD2 | TRBV24-1 | NA | CATSDFGGRETQYF | TGTGCCACCAGTGATTTCGGCGGGAGAGAGACCCAGTACTTC
TRBJ1-1 | TRBD1 | TRBV7-6 | NA | CASSEKDRGLDEAFF | TGTGCCAGCAGCGAAAAGGACAGGGGGTTGGATGAAGCTTTCTTT
TRBJ2-3 | TRBD1 | TRBV27 | NA | CASSFGGQGFDTQYF | TGTGCCAGCAGTTTTGGGGGACAGGGATTCGATACGCAGTATTTT
TRBJ2-1 | NA | TRBV20-1 | few | CSALRAGSPFNEQFF | TGCAGTGCCCTCCGCGCAGGTTCGCCTTTCAATGAGCAGTTCTTC
TRBJ2-7 | TRBD2 | TRBV7-2 | NA | CASSPFGLVPYEQYF | TGTGCCAGCAGCCCATTCGGACTAGTCCCCTACGAGCAGTACTTC
TRBJ1-1 | NA | TRBV19 | NA | CASSPYMNTEAFF | TGTGCCAGTAGTCCATACATGAACACTGAAGCTTTCTTT
TRBJ2-1 | NA | TRBV7-7 | NA | CASSLASREPYNEQFF | TGTGCTAGCAGCTTAGCTAGTAGGGAACCTTACAATGAGCAGTTCTTC
TRBJ2-5 | TRBD2 | TRBV5-5 | NA | CASSRSGLAEETQYF | TGTGCCAGCAGTCGATCCGGACTAGCGGAAGAGACCCAGTACTTC
TRBJ1-5 | NA | TRBV28 | NA | CASSLGSAPSNQPQHF | TGTGCCAGCAGTTTGGGGAGCGCTCCGAGCAATCAGCCCCAGCATTTT
TRBJ1-2 | TRBD1 | TRBV2 | few | CASSKFGTGEGNYGYTF | TGTGCCAGCAGCAAGTTTGGGACAGGGGAAGGTAACTATGGCTACACCTTC
TRBJ2-7 | TRBD1 | TRBV11-2 | NA | CASSIGTDFYEQYF | TGTGCCAGCAGTATCGGGACAGATTTCTACGAGCAGTACTTC
TRBJ1-2 | TRBD1 | TRBV30 | few | CAWSEGGQGANGYTF | TGTGCCTGGAGCGAAGGGGGACAGGGAGCGAATGGCTACACCTTC
TRBJ1-2 | NA | TRBV5-4 | few | CASSPGLDGGYTF | TGTGCCAGCAGCCCCGGGCTCGACGGTGGCTACACCTTC
TRBJ2-5 | NA | TRBV27 | NA | CASRKTGIQETQYF | TGTGCCAGCAGAAAAACAGGGATCCAAGAGACCCAGTACTTC
TRBJ2-7 | NA | TRBV27 | once | CASSRTALSSYEQYF | TGTGCCAGCAGTCGGACAGCCCTGTCCTCCTACGAGCAGTACTTC
TRBJ1-1 | NA | TRBV12-3/TRBV12-4 | NA | CASSLIREATEAFF | TGTGCCAGCAGTCTGATCCGGGAAGCCACTGAAGCTTTCTTT
TRBJ1-5 | NA | TRBV5-4 | NA | CASSGGPNSNQPQHF | TGTGCCAGCAGCGGGGGACCAAATAGCAATCAGCCCCAGCATTTT
TRBJ1-5 | NA | TRBV5-6 | few | CASSLGPYGNQPQHF | TGTGCCAGCAGTTTGGGCCCCTATGGCAATCAGCCCCAGCATTTT